The 6 T cell receptor beta chains presented below share a single source sample, sequenced in a study of response to subunit inactivated influenza vaccine. A single record per CDR3 protein comes from TCRdb applying MiXCR to the RT-PCR reads. The sample has fewer than 650,000 distinct CDR3 sequences, over 10% seen once; the top ten hold roughly 13%. Sample: PBMCs from blood, taken about 40 days after vaccination. The receptor set was obtained from a man over 45 who received an inactivated influenza vaccine.

The sample holds a few counts of this clonotype. This sequence joins TRBV27 and TRBJ2-2, with D possibly TRBD2 on 6 matching bases. The CDR3 spans 14 residues. The germline gives CDR1 MNHEY, CDR2 SMNVEV (reference sequence). V lost 5 bases, J lost 3 bases, and 10 bases lay in between. For the CDR3, the DNA is TGTGCCAGCAGTGCGGGGACGTACACCGGGGAGCTGTTTTTT. The encoded protein is CASSAGTYTGELFF.

The chain couples TRBV7-9 to TRBJ2-7; D ambiguous. Germline V gene lookup returns CDR1 SEHNR and CDR2 FQNEAQ (reference sequence). V dropped 5 bases and J dropped 2 bases, with 13 bases sitting between them. The CDR3 is made up of 14 amino acids. The CDR3 is CASSPARPTYEQYF. DNA of the CDR3: TGTGCCAGCAGCCCAGCTAGACCGACCTACGAGCAGTACTTC.

The chain is built from TRBV19 and TRBJ2-3; no clear D. The V end was cut by 6 bases, the J end by 5 bases, with 6 bases between. The CDR3 loop spans 11 amino acids. Per germline, CDR1 LNHDA and CDR2 SQIVND (reference sequence). For the CDR3, the DNA is TGTGCCAGTAGCTACGTAGATACGCAGTATTTT. This codes for CASSYVDTQYF.

The V call is TRBV25-1, the J call TRBJ1-2; D not resolved. There are 12 residues in the CDR3. V lost 6 bases to trimming and J lost 3 bases, with 8 bases between them. The germline gives CDR1 MGHDK, CDR2 SYGVNS. CDR3 sequence: CASSRLYYGYTF. CDR3 bases: TGTGCCAGCAGCCGACTCTACTATGGCTACACCTTC.

This chain connects TRBV12-3 or TRBV12-4 to TRBJ1-2; D may be TRBD1 (5 bases). CDR3 length equals 15 residues. V lost 5 bases to trimming and J lost 4 bases, with 17 bases between them. The CDR3 sequence is CASSPQVAGGYGYTF. For the CDR3, the DNA is TGTGCCAGCAGTCCCCAGGTGGCTGGGGGCTATGGCTACACCTTC.

This rearrangement joins TRBV12-3 or TRBV12-4 to TRBJ2-2, with a tentative D call TRBD1 (6 bases). V was shortened by 3 bases and J by 4 bases, with 15 bases between the two germline ends. There are 16 residues in the CDR3. The CDR3 region is CASSFFLGGGTGELFF. CDR3 coding DNA: TGTGCCAGCAGTTTTTTTTTAGGGGGTGGCACCGGGGAGCTGTTTTTT.